Below, 24 T cell receptor beta chains from the same sample are listed, as sequenced in a study of T cells in tumors after PD-1 blockade. Repertoires were generated with immunoSEQ multiplex PCR, while TCRdb's copy carries only in-frame clones and drops some. The table includes 4,000 to 5,000 clones, under 70% detected once. The material was tumor tissue, obtained before anti-PD-1 treatment. These receptors came from a human donor with basal cell carcinoma.

This sequence joins TRBV19 and TRBJ1-1; TRBD1 is a possible D gene (6 bases). V was shortened by 4 bases and J by 9 bases, with 15 bases between the two germline ends. Per germline, CDR1 LNHDA and CDR2 SQIVND (reference sequence). This CDR3 spans 13 amino acids. As DNA, the CDR3 is TGTGCCAGTAGTACAATACAGGGTTCGAAAGCTTTCTTT. Translated: CASSTIQGSKAFF. The entire variable domain, with the rest obtained from reference TRBV19 and TRBJ1-1, is as follows: DGGITQSPKYLFRKEGQNVTLSCEQNLNHDAMYWYRQDPGQGLRLIYYSQIVNDFQKGDIAEGYSVSREKKESFPLTVTSAQKNPTAFYLCASSTIQGSKAFFGQGTRLTVV.

This clone turned up a few times. This chain links TRBV21-1 with TRBJ1-4; the D segment call TRBD1 is taken from the table without a DNA check. TRBV21-1 is marked as a pseudogene. The CDR3 sequence is 15 residues long. CDR3 DNA: TGTGCCAGCAGCAAAGTAGACAGGGGTGTCGAAAAACTGTTTTTT. Amino acids: CASSKVDRGVEKLFF.

The table lists this clone with a few counts. V and J are TRBV19 and TRBJ1-1; possibly TRBD1 for D (5 bases). The CDR3 is 14 residues long. Trimming shortened V by 5 bases and J by 3 bases, and 13 bases separated the two germline ends. Per germline, CDR1 LNHDA and CDR2 SQIVND (reference sequence). The CDR3 DNA follows: TGTGCCAGTAGTTCGGGACCGCGGGACACTGAAGCTTTCTTT. As protein: CASSSGPRDTEAFF.

The chain combines TRBV7-2 with TRBJ2-5; tentatively, D is TRBD1 (7 bases). The CDR3 consists of 14 residues. CDR1 is SGHTA, CDR2 FQGNSA, per germline. V lost 6 bases, J lost 6 bases, and 17 bases lay in between. DNA of the CDR3: TGTGCCAGCAGTCTCCAGGGGGGACAAAAGACCCAGTACTTC. Translation: CASSLQGGQKTQYF. The full variable domain, rest sourced from reference TRBV7-2 and TRBJ2-5, is GAGVSQSPSNKVTEKGKDVELRCDPISGHTALYWYRQSLGQGLEFLIYFQGNSAPDKSGLPSDRFSAERTGGSVSTLTIQRTQQEDSAVYLCASSLQGGQKTQYFGPGTRLLVL.

The chain employs TRBV2 and TRBJ2-7, with D perhaps assigned TRBD1 or TRBD2 (5 bases each). Looked up from germline, CDR1 is SNHLY and CDR2 is FYNNEI. This CDR3 has 12 amino acids. V was trimmed by 6 bases and J by 4 bases, leaving 10 bases between them. As DNA, the CDR3 is TGTGCCAGCAGGGGGGACGGATACGAGCAGTACTTC. This translates into CASRGDGYEQYF.

The chain combines TRBV27 with TRBJ1-5; TRBD1 might be the D (5 bases). CDR3 length equals 14 residues. V shed 5 bases and J shed 0 bases, with 8 bases lying between them. The germline CDR1 and CDR2 sequences are MNHEY and SMNVEV (reference sequence). Here the CDR3 reads CASSRGYSNQPQHF. The CDR3 nucleotides are TGTGCCAGCAGTAGGGGTTATAGCAATCAGCCCCAGCATTTT.

The V gene is TRBV3-1 (or the pseudogene TRBV3-2), the J gene TRBJ1-3, with TRBD1 matching over 7 bases. With 3 bases clipped from V and 2 bases from J, the junction kept 4 bases outside the gene matches. CDR3 length: 15 amino acids. Germline V gene sequence: CDR1 LGHDT, CDR2 YNNKEL (reference sequence). CDR3 sequence: CASSQAQGAGNTIYF. The CDR3 DNA is TGTGCCAGCAGCCAGGCGCAGGGGGCTGGAAACACCATATATTTT.

The chain is built from TRBV5-1 and TRBJ1-3, with a possible D match to TRBD1 (6 bases). CDR1 is SGHRS and CDR2 is YFSETQ in the germline V gene. This CDR3 contains 16 residues. Trimming left V 0 bases short and J 4 bases short, with 14 bases between. This chain's CDR3 is CASSLASGGLGNTIYF. The CDR3, as DNA: TGCGCCAGCAGCTTGGCCTCTGGGGGGCTAGGAAACACCATATATTTT.

This sequence joins TRBV7-9 and TRBJ2-2; maybe TRBD2 (5 bases). Germline lookup yields CDR1 SEHNR and CDR2 FQNEAQ (reference sequence). The CDR3 covers 13 residues. The germline V and J ends were trimmed by 5 bases and 7 bases, with 11 bases remaining between them. For the CDR3, the DNA is TGTGCCAGCAGCGACCCCGGGATCGGGGAGCTGTTTTTT. Translated: CASSDPGIGELFF.

The chain joins TRBV5-5 to TRBJ1-4; TRBD1 agrees at 7 bases. V was pared by 3 bases and J by 8 bases, with 10 bases of the junction left unmatched. Germline CDR1 and CDR2: SGHKS and YYEKEE (reference sequence). This CDR3 spans 15 amino acids. This CDR3 is CASSSEGAQREKLFF. For the CDR3, the DNA is TGTGCCAGCAGCTCCGAGGGGGCCCAGAGGGAAAAACTGTTTTTT.

The chain joins TRBV27 to TRBJ2-7; D gene uncertain. The germline V gene encodes CDR1 MNHEY and CDR2 SMNVEV (reference sequence). There are 13 residues in the CDR3. V was clipped by 7 bases and J by 5 bases, with 15 bases between them. The DNA of the CDR3 is TGTGCCAGCACAGATAGACCGGGCAACGAGCAGTACTTC. Amino acid sequence: CASTDRPGNEQYF.

This chain joins TRBV6-5 and TRBJ2-1, with 10 bases that match TRBD2. V was clipped by 6 bases and J by 4 bases; unmatched bases: 3. CDR3 length: 14 amino acids. Germline loops: CDR1 MNHEY, CDR2 SVGAGI. The CDR3 sequence: CASSRTSGYNEQFF. In nucleotides, the CDR3 is TGTGCCAGCAGCCGGACTAGCGGATACAATGAGCAGTTCTTC.

V usage is TRBV30 and J usage is TRBJ1-5, with D tentatively TRBD1 (5 bases). The germline V gene has CDR1 GTSNPN and CDR2 SVGIG (reference sequence). The CDR3 runs to 15 residues. The germline V and J ends were trimmed by 0 bases and 2 bases, with 11 bases remaining between them. The CDR3 coding sequence is TGTGCCTGGAGTGTAAGGGGAAGAGGCAATCAGCCCCAGCATTTT. Translation: CAWSVRGRGNQPQHF.

The rearrangement uses TRBV9 and TRBJ2-1; D is tentatively TRBD1 or TRBD2 (7 bases each). Per germline, CDR1 SGDLS and CDR2 YYNGEE. Trimming pared 2 bases from V and 1 base from J, leaving 19 bases between. The CDR3 extends over 18 amino acids. CDR3 bases: TGTGCCAGCAGCGTCTCCGGGGGAGGGGGCGCGTCCTACAATGAGCAGTTCTTC. It translates to CASSVSGGGGASYNEQFF.

The J gene is TRBJ2-3, the V gene TRBV19; D unresolved. Deletions cut 7 bases from V and 0 bases from J, with 11 bases between. The CDR3 extends over 14 amino acids. The germline V gene encodes CDR1 LNHDA and CDR2 SQIVND (reference sequence). For the CDR3, the DNA is TGTGCCAGTAAGAACGGCGCTAGCACAGATACGCAGTATTTT. This codes for CASKNGASTDTQYF.

This chain links TRBV6-2 or TRBV6-3 with TRBJ2-7; no reliable D call. Germline CDR1 reads MNHEY; CDR2 reads SVGEGT. The V end was cut by 4 bases, the J end by 7 bases, with 8 bases between. The CDR3 sequence is 11 residues long. CDR3: CASSSMREQYF. In nucleotides, the CDR3 is TGTGCCAGCAGTTCCATGCGGGAGCAGTACTTC.

In this sample, this clone turned up a few times. The J gene is TRBJ1-4, the V gene TRBV28, with 7 bases lining up with TRBD1. Per the germline V gene, CDR1 is MDHEN and CDR2 is SYDVKM. V was pared by 6 bases and J by 8 bases, with 9 bases of the junction left unmatched. CDR3 length: 14 amino acids. CDR3 residues: CASSLTGVREKLFF. In DNA, the CDR3 is TGTGCCAGCAGCCTAACAGGGGTACGGGAAAAACTGTTTTTT.

This clone has a handful of counts. The genes are TRBV7-8 and TRBJ2-2, with 8 bases fitting TRBD1. After removal of 3 bases from V and 7 bases from J, the junction contained 7 bases not matched to a gene. In germline, CDR1 is SGHVS, CDR2 FQNEAQ. The CDR3 runs 15 residues. The CDR3 protein is CASSFRQGAVGELFF. CDR3 bases: TGTGCCAGCAGCTTCCGGCAGGGGGCCGTCGGGGAGCTGTTTTTT.

The chain links TRBV7-8 to TRBJ2-1; D call uncertain. The CDR3 loop spans 13 amino acids. In germline, CDR1 is SGHVS, CDR2 FQNEAQ. Trimming took 3 bases from V and 15 from J, leaving 18 bases between them. The CDR3 DNA reads as TGTGCCAGCAGCTTTTTTAAGGTTGCAGAAATGTTCTTC. It specifies CASSFFKVAEMFF.

As DNA, the CDR3 is TGTGCCACCCAAACAGGGATCACAGATACGCAGTATTTT. This translates into CATQTGITDTQYF. The chain links TRBV5-4 to TRBJ2-3; D is possibly TRBD1 (6 bases). The CDR3 has 13 residues. CDR1 is SGHNT, CDR2 YYREEE, per germline (reference sequence). V dropped 9 bases and J dropped 2 bases, with 13 bases sitting between them.

The chain uses TRBV14 and TRBJ2-7; the D gene is possibly TRBD1 (5 bases). Germline CDR1 and CDR2: SGHDN and FVKESK. Trimming left V 5 bases short and J 6 bases short, with 14 bases between. The CDR3 spans 13 residues. Here the CDR3 reads CASSKTVSGEQYF. The CDR3 DNA reads TGTGCCAGCAGCAAGACAGTTTCGGGCGAGCAGTACTTC.

The chain recombines TRBV27 with TRBJ1-2, with TRBD1 matching 9 bases. V was pared by 4 bases and J by 4 bases, with 10 bases of the junction left unmatched. This CDR3 spans 16 amino acids. Germline V gene data show CDR1 as MNHEY and CDR2 as SMNVEV (reference sequence). This chain's CDR3 is CASSSHPGQGGYGYTF. CDR3 in DNA: TGTGCCAGCAGTTCCCACCCGGGACAGGGCGGCTATGGCTACACCTTC.

The genes are TRBV27 and TRBJ1-1; possibly TRBD1 for D (5 bases). Deletions cut 3 bases from V and 1 base from J, with 9 bases between. The CDR3 consists of 14 residues. Germline values: CDR1 MNHEY, CDR2 SMNVEV (reference sequence). CDR3 coding DNA: TGTGCCAGCAGTTTTGGGGGAAAGAACACTGAAGCTTTCTTT. It is translated as CASSFGGKNTEAFF.

In this sample, this clone turned up once. V usage is TRBV15 and J usage is TRBJ2-5, with TRBD1 identical over 7 bases. CDR1 is LNHNV, CDR2 YYDKDF, per germline (reference sequence). The CDR3 length is 16 residues. With V trimmed by 3 bases and J by 4 bases, 11 bases remained unmatched. The CDR3 DNA reads as TGTGCCACCAGCAGGCAATACAGGGGTCGTACAGAGACCCAGTACTTC. It yields the protein CATSRQYRGRTETQYF.